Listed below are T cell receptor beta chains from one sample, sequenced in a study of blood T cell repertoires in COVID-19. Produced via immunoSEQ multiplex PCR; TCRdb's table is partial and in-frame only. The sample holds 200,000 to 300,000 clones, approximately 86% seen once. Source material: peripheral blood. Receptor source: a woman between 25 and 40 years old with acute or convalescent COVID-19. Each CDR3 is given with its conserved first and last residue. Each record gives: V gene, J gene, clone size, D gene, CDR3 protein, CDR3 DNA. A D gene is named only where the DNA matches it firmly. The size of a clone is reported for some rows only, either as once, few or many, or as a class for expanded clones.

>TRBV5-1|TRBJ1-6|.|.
CASRAGSYNSPLHF
TGCGCCAGCCGCGCAGGGTCCTATAATTCACCCCTCCACTTT
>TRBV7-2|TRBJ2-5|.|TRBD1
CASSLWDSQETQYF
TGTGCCAGCAGCTTATGGGACAGTCAAGAGACCCAGTACTTC
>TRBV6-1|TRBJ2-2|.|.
CASSEKPSNTGELFF
TGTGCCAGCAGTGAGAAGCCCTCGAACACCGGGGAGCTGTTTTTT
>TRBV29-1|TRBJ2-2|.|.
CSVAGSIGELFF
TGCAGCGTTGCCGGGAGTATCGGGGAGCTGTTTTTT
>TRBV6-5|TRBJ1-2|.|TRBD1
CASSGGTEYGYTF
TGTGCCAGCAGCGGCGGGACAGAATATGGCTACACCTTC
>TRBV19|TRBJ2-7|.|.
CASRGSVTSYEQYF
TGTGCCAGTAGGGGGAGCGTCACGTCTTACGAGCAGTACTTC
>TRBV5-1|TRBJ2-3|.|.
CASSLDGRGTSDTQYF
TGCGCCAGCAGCTTGGATGGCAGGGGAACGTCAGATACGCAGTATTTT
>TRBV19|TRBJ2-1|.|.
CASSRAGEAYNEQFF
TGTGCCAGTAGTAGAGCGGGCGAAGCCTACAATGAGCAGTTCTTC
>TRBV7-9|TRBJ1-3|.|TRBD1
CASSRGTVTSGNTIYF
TGTGCCAGCAGCCGAGGGACAGTCACCTCTGGAAACACCATATATTTT
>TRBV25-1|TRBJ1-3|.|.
CASSDPGSGNTIYF
TGTGCCAGCAGTGATCCGGGCTCTGGAAACACCATATATTTT
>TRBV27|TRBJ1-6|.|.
CASTYRDTYNSPLHF
TGTGCCAGCACCTACAGGGACACCTATAATTCACCCCTCCACTTT
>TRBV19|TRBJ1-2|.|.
CASSTSGRVANYGYTF
TGTGCCAGTAGTACTTCTGGTCGGGTGGCAAACTATGGCTACACCTTC
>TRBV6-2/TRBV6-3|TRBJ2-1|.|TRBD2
CASSYGAGPGTQFF
TGTGCCAGCAGTTACGGAGCGGGGCCCGGCACGCAGTTCTTC
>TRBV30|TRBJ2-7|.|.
CAWSVLVADYEQYF
TGTGCCTGGAGTGTACTCGTAGCCGACTACGAGCAGTACTTC
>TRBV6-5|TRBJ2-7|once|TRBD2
CATGLAGGLYEQYF
TGTGCCACAGGGCTAGCGGGAGGACTGTACGAGCAGTACTTC
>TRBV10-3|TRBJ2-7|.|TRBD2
CAISDPTSGEYISYEQYF
TGTGCCATCAGTGATCCGACTAGCGGGGAATACATTTCCTACGAGCAGTACTTC
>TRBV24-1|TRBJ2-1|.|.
CATARATANSYNEQFF
TGTGCCACCGCTCGGGCGACAGCTAACTCCTACAATGAGCAGTTCTTC
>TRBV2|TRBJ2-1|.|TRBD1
CASRRDRAYNEQFF
TGTGCCAGCAGGAGGGACAGAGCCTACAATGAGCAGTTCTTC
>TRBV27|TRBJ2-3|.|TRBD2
CASSPGGGTDTQYF
TGTGCCAGCAGTCCGGGGGGTGGGACAGATACGCAGTATTTT
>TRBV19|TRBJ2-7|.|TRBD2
CASTRREDYEQYF
TGTGCCAGTACACGGCGGGAGGATTACGAGCAGTACTTC
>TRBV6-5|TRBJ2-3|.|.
CATLGGRLFTDTQYF
TGTGCCACCCTCGGCGGACGACTATTCACAGATACGCAGTATTTT
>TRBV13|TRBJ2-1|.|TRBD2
CASSLSALAGGRSVQFF
TGTGCCAGCAGCTTATCTGCACTAGCGGGAGGGCGTTCGGTGCAGTTCTTC
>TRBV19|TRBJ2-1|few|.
CASSERATAPNEQFF
TGTGCCAGTAGTGAGCGCGCGACAGCGCCCAATGAGCAGTTCTTC
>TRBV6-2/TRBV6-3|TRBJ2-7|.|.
CASSGRTGRDSYEQYF
TGTGCCAGCAGTGGCCGAACGGGGCGGGACTCCTACGAGCAGTACTTC
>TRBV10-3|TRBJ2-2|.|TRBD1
CAIDTGASNTGELFF
TGTGCCATTGACACAGGGGCGTCGAACACCGGGGAGCTGTTTTTT
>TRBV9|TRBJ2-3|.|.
CASSAEYRANTQYF
TGTGCCAGCAGCGCAGAATACAGGGCAAATACGCAGTATTTT
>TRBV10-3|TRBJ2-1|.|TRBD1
CAATGVGSYNEQFF
TGTGCCGCCACAGGGGTGGGCTCCTACAATGAGCAGTTCTTC
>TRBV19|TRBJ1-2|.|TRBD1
CASSETGTDFGYTF
TGTGCCAGTAGTGAAACCGGGACAGACTTTGGCTACACCTTC
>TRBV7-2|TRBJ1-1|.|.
CASSFGGMNTEAFF
TGTGCCAGCAGCTTTGGGGGCATGAACACTGAAGCTTTCTTT
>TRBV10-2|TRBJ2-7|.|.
CASREGGALGQYF
TGCGCCAGCAGAGAGGGCGGTGCTTTGGGGCAGTACTTC
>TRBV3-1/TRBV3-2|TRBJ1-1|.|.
CASSQGTVTEAFF
TGTGCCAGCAGCCAAGGGACAGTCACTGAAGCTTTCTTT
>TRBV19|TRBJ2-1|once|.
CASSKVAGSYNEQFF
TGTGCCAGTAGTAAGGTTGCGGGCTCCTACAATGAGCAGTTCTTC
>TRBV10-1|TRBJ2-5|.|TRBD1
CASSEGTGETQYF
TGCGCCAGCAGTGAAGGGACAGGGGAGACCCAGTACTTC
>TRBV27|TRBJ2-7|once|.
CASSPTPGATYEQYF
TGTGCCAGCAGTCCGACTCCCGGTGCAACCTACGAGCAGTACTTC
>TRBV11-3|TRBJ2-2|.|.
CASSSPGAGELFF
TGTGCCAGCAGCAGCCCCGGGGCCGGGGAGCTGTTTTTT